Presented here are 7 T cell receptor beta chains from one specimen sequenced in a study of shared clonotypes between healthy human individuals. Assay: immunoSEQ multiplex PCR; the TCRdb copy retains only in-frame clones and omits some. Here the sample spans roughly 1,000,000 clones, 75% to 85% being singletons. Input material: memory CD4+ T cells from PBMCs. As to subset: CD45RA-negative fraction. Every receptor here comes from a young man in good health. Some clones in this sample may be carry-over from other donors' samples.

This clone was found a few times. The chain joins TRBV30 to TRBJ2-7, with no clear D. The CDR3 covers 14 residues. CDR1 is GTSNPN, CDR2 SVGIG, per germline (reference sequence). The V and J ends lost 4 bases and 0 bases respectively, with 13 bases between them. The chain's CDR3 is CAWTNRLDSYEQYF. The CDR3 region has the DNA TGTGCCTGGACCAATAGGCTGGACTCCTACGAGCAGTACTTC. Full variable domain (rest looked up from reference TRBV30 and TRBJ2-7): SQTIHQWPATLVQPVGSPLSLECTVEGTSNPNLYWYRQAAGRGLQLLFYSVGIGQISSEVPQNLSASRPQDRQFILSSKKLLLSDSGFYLCAWTNRLDSYEQYFGPGTRLTVT.

The rearrangement links TRBV5-1 to TRBJ2-4; 7 nucleotides match TRBD1. Germline CDR1 and CDR2: SGHRS and YFSETQ. J gave up 2 bases and V 4 bases, and 6 bases lay outside the gene matches. The CDR3 has 15 amino acids. CDR3 residues: CASSEGGVTKNIQYF. The CDR3 DNA is TGCGCCAGCAGCGAAGGGGGCGTGACCAAAAACATTCAGTACTTC.

This chain joins TRBV6-5 and TRBJ2-7, with D perhaps being TRBD1 or TRBD2 (7 bases each). The V and J ends lost 0 bases and 0 bases respectively, with 12 bases between them. Germline CDR1 and CDR2: MNHEY and SVGAGI. This CDR3 region has 16 residues. Written as DNA, the CDR3 is TGTGCCAGCAGTTACTCGACCAGGGGGGGCTCCTACGAGCAGTACTTC. This sequence encodes CASSYSTRGGSYEQYF.

The chain recombines TRBV2 with TRBJ1-4, with D perhaps matching TRBD1 (5 bases). The CDR3 sequence is 15 residues long. In germline, CDR1 is SNHLY, CDR2 FYNNEI. Trimming shortened V by 4 bases and J by 8 bases, and 17 bases separated the two germline ends. The CDR3 bases are TGTGCCAGCAGTGTCGGGAGCAGGGAAGGCGAAAAACTGTTTTTT. It codes for CASSVGSREGEKLFF.

About this clone itself: A junction end diverges from the germline sequence, so it may reflect a read error. The rearrangement links TRBV7-2 to TRBJ2-1; 10 bases line up with TRBD1. Looked up from germline, CDR1 is SGHTA and CDR2 is FQGNSA. The CDR3 consists of 17 residues. The DNA for the CDR3 is TGTGCCAGCAGCCTAGCATCCCGACAGGGGGCCAGCAATGAGCAGTTCTTC. It translates to CASSLASRQGASNEQFF. The full variable domain, in which reference TRBV7-2 and TRBJ2-1 provide the parts outside the CDR3, is GAGVSQSPSNKVTEKGKDVELRCDPISGHTALYWYRQSLGQGLEFLIYFQGNSAPDKSGLPSDRFSAERTGGSVSTLTIQRTQQEDSAVYLCASSLASRQGASNEQFFGPGTRLTVL.

The chain has TRBV2 and TRBJ1-3; 7 positions agree with TRBD1. The CDR3 runs to 13 residues. Germline trimming cut 6 bases from V and 4 bases from J; bases unmatched to any gene: 3. Germline-derived CDR1 and CDR2 are SNHLY and FYNNEI. This chain's CDR3 is CASRPGQGNTIYF. In nucleotides, the CDR3 is TGTGCCAGCAGGCCGGGACAGGGAAACACCATATATTTT.

The chain combines TRBV5-1 with TRBJ1-1; 8 nucleotides line up with TRBD1. The CDR3 has 17 residues. Germline V gene sequence: CDR1 SGHRS, CDR2 YFSETQ. With V trimmed by 5 bases and J by 0 bases, 12 bases remained unmatched. The DNA for the CDR3 is TGCGCCAGCAGTTCCCCGTCAGGGGGCCCTATGAACACTGAAGCTTTCTTT. Translating it yields CASSSPSGGPMNTEAFF.